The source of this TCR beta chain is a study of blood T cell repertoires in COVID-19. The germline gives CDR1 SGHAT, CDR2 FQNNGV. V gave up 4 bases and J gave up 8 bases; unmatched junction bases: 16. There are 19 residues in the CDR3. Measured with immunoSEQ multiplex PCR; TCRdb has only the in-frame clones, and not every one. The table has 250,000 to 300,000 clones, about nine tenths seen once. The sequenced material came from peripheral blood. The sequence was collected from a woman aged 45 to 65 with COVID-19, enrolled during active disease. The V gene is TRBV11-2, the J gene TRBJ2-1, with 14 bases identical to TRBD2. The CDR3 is CASSYPTSGRAASVDEQFF. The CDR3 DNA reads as TGTGCCAGCAGCTACCCGACTAGCGGGAGGGCCGCTAGTGTCGATGAGCAGTTCTTC. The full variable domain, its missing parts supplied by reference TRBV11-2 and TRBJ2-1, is EAGVAQSPRYKIIEKRQSVAFWCNPISGHATLYWYQQILGQGPKLLIQFQNNGVVDDSQLPKDRFSAERLKGVDSTLKIQPAKLEDSAVYLCASSYPTSGRAASVDEQFFGPGTRLTVL.